The 7 T cell receptor beta chains below come from one sample, sequenced in a study of T cell repertoires in cytomegalovirus infection. Their antigens are not known. TCRdb called the reads again in MiXCR, with one record for every CDR3 protein. The sample consists of roughly 180,000 distinct CDR3 sequences, 20% to 25% of them appearing once. This sample comprised CD8+ T cells from cultured PBMCs, obtained from culture after CMV antigen stimulation. The receptors originated from a human donor in good health (CMV status not recorded). Some clones in this sample may be carry-over from other donors' samples.

V and J are TRBV7-9 and TRBJ2-7; perhaps TRBD2 as D (5 bases). The V gene's germline CDR1 is SEHNR and CDR2 FQNEAQ (reference sequence). V lost 5 bases, J lost 6 bases, and 11 bases lay in between. The CDR3 runs to 12 residues. The CDR3 reads CASSPLVSEQYF. The CDR3 coding sequence is TGTGCCAGCAGCCCACTAGTATCCGAGCAGTACTTC.

A few counts support this clonotype. The chain employs TRBV7-9 and TRBJ2-3; D is unclear. The CDR3 is 15 residues long. Germline CDR1 and CDR2: SEHNR and FQNEAQ (reference sequence). V lost 1 base and J 0 bases, leaving 8 bases between the germline ends. CDR3 loop: CASSLGVRSTDTQYF. Written as DNA, the CDR3 is TGTGCCAGCAGCTTAGGTGTCAGAAGCACAGATACGCAGTATTTT.

The chain has TRBV6-2 or TRBV6-3 and TRBJ2-5; D is possibly TRBD2 (6 bases). The V end was cut by 2 bases, the J end by 2 bases, with 15 bases between. The CDR3 runs 16 residues. Per the germline V gene, CDR1 is MNHEY and CDR2 is SVGEGT. The CDR3, as DNA: TGTGCCAGCAGTTACGACTCGGGCGGGGTTCAAGAGACCCAGTACTTC. Its protein product is CASSYDSGGVQETQYF.

The rearrangement uses TRBV12-3 or TRBV12-4 and TRBJ2-7; D remains unclear. This CDR3 region has 13 residues. The ends were cut back, 3 bases at V and 2 bases at J, with 8 bases in the middle. The chain's CDR3 is CASSFDGPYEQYF. In DNA form, the CDR3 reads TGTGCCAGCAGTTTCGACGGACCCTACGAGCAGTACTTC.

There are a few counts of this clonotype. V gene TRBV7-2 combines with J gene TRBJ1-2, with 7 bases aligning to TRBD1. Looked up from germline, CDR1 is SGHTA and CDR2 is FQGNSA. The CDR3 is made up of 17 amino acids. The V gene end was trimmed by 2 bases and the J gene end by 8 bases; junction bases not matched to a gene: 17. DNA for the CDR3: TGTGCCAGCAGCTTAAAATTTGGCTTTAGGGCAGGGGGAGGCTACACCTTC. This codes for CASSLKFGFRAGGGYTF.

This clonotype was counted ten times or more. The chain joins TRBV7-2 to TRBJ2-1; TRBD2 is a possible D gene (6 bases). This CDR3 is 15 amino acids long. The V gene lost 0 bases and the J gene lost 3 bases, with 9 bases spanning the gap. CDR1 SGHTA and CDR2 FQGNSA come from the germline V gene. The CDR3 DNA follows: TGTGCCAGCAGCTTAGCGGGGGGTCTCTACAATGAGCAGTTCTTC. Translating it yields CASSLAGGLYNEQFF.

The rearrangement links TRBV11-2 to TRBJ2-7; 9 bases agree with TRBD2. The CDR3 has 16 amino acids. After removal of 2 bases from V and 2 bases from J, the junction contained 7 bases not matched to a gene. Germline-derived CDR1 and CDR2 are SGHAT and FQNNGV. The CDR3 coding sequence is TGTGCCAGCAGCTTATGGGGGAGCGGGGGGACCTACGAGCAGTACTTC. Translated, it gives CASSLWGSGGTYEQYF. Full variable domain (missing parts from reference TRBV11-2 and TRBJ2-7): EAGVAQSPRYKIIEKRQSVAFWCNPISGHATLYWYQQILGQGPKLLIQFQNNGVVDDSQLPKDRFSAERLKGVDSTLKIQPAKLEDSAVYLCASSLWGSGGTYEQYFGPGTRLTVT.